Here is one T cell receptor beta chain with its context. This CDR3 is built from 15 residues. V gave up 1 base and J gave up 2 bases; unmatched junction bases: 3. Germline assignment: CDR1 SNHLY and CDR2 FYNNEI. Profiling relied on immunoSEQ multiplex PCR, and the TCRdb table lists in-frame clones only, not all of them. The sample gives fewer than 450,000 clones, about 90% of which show up once; more than 1% is in the top ten. In assigning cohorts, the study relied on participant-reported clinical history. The study counted Cohort 3 donors as recovered given two negative PCRs, clearance, or symptom resolution. The data belong to a study of blood T cell repertoires in COVID-19.

This chain connects TRBV2 to TRBJ1-1; TRBD1 matches 8 bases. This clonotype was obtained from a woman aged 30 to 39 who had recovered from COVID-19. The sample comprised PBMCs or T cells enriched from blood (not recorded which). CDR3 coding DNA: TGTGCCAGCAGTGAAGGGGGGACAGGCAACACTGAAGCTTTCTTT. Its translation is CASSEGGTGNTEAFF.